The sequence of this T cell receptor beta chain was determined in a study of response to subunit inactivated influenza vaccine. The CDR3 sequence is 15 residues long. The ends lost 4 bases at V and 8 bases at J; junction bases unmatched: 6. CDR1 and CDR2 (germline): LGHNA, YNFKEQ. Each CDR3 protein is one row after TCRdb ran MiXCR on the RT-PCR reads. The table has about 540,000 distinct CDR3 sequences, 20% to 25% seen once; the top ten hold approximately 3%. The sample was also linked to a second study, of T cells expressing NK-cell markers. As that report states: A 5'RACE template switching approach incorporating UMIs was used to make TCR beta cDNA. Cells sorted as CD3+CD56+NKG2C+, CD3+CD56+NKG2C- and CD3+CD56-NKG2C+ T cells supplied the TCR beta repertoires. About 6 donors had dominant NKG2C+ clonotypes that comprised roughly 1.0-8% of their CD8+ T cells. Among four donors, these clonotypes also ranked first in the CD3+CD56-NKG2C+ fraction. HCMV specificity was not established for the expanded NKG2C+ T cell clones.

The material was CD4+ T cells sorted from PBMCs, obtained 12 days after vaccination. The V and J genes are TRBV4-2 and TRBJ2-1; 12 positions match TRBD2. The TCR sequence derives from a man in his forties or fifties who received an inactivated influenza vaccine. CDR3 nucleotides: TGTGCCAGCAGCCCAAGGACTAGCGGGGACGATGAGCAGTTCTTC. Translating gives CASSPRTSGDDEQFF.